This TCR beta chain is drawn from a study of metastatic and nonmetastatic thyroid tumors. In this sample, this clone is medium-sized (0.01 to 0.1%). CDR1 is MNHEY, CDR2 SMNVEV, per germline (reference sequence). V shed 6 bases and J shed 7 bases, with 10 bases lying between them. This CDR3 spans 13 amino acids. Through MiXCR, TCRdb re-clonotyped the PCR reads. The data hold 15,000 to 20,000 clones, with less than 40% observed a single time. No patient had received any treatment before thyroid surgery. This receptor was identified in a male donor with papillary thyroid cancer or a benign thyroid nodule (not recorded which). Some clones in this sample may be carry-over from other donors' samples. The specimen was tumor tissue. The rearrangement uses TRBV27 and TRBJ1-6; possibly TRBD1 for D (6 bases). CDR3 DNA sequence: TGTGCCAGCAGAGAGGGGGACAATTCACCCCTCCACTTT. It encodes CASREGDNSPLHF.